This TCR beta chain was documented in a study of CD8 T cells in ankylosing spondylitis. The CDR3 is 14 amino acids. The germline gives CDR1 DFQATT, CDR2 SNEGSKA (reference sequence). The trim removed 6 bases at V and 3 bases at J, leaving 4 bases unmatched. This clonotype has more than one count but fewer than ten. TCRdb redid the calling of the 5' RACE reads with MiXCR, one entry per CDR3 protein. The sample has some 140,000 distinct CDR3 sequences, roughly 8.3% seen once; the top ten hold 7.3%. The source material was synovial fluid, either unsorted or a sorted T cell fraction (not recorded which). The TCR sequence derives from a male donor with ankylosing spondylitis. V gene TRBV20-1 combines with J gene TRBJ2-1, with TRBD2 matching over 11 bases. CDR3 region: CSAATSGSYNEQFF. In DNA, the CDR3 is TGCAGTGCAGCAACTAGCGGGAGCTACAATGAGCAGTTCTTC.